Sequencing of this T cell receptor (beta chain) was carried out in a study of T cells in Graves' hyperthyroidism and ophthalmopathy. Study-level results: Researchers report that a 13 V-J model separated ophthalmopathy from stable hyperthyroidism. Blood also held most thyroid clonotypes expanded beyond 0.001.

As for this clonotype: Its specificity is not known.

At least 3 on the Clinical Activity Score was recorded for ophthalmopathy patients, who also had NOSPECS grade at least 4 and duration under 3 months. V gave up 5 bases and J gave up 0 bases, with 11 bases separating them. The CDR3 loop spans 15 amino acids. Germline lookup yields CDR1 SGHVS and CDR2 FQNEAQ. RNA transcripts provided the source from which TCR beta CDR3 regions were amplified. The HTBI primer set drove a first-round RT-PCR of the TCR CDR3. A single record per CDR3 protein comes from TCRdb applying MiXCR to the multiplex PCR reads. Altogether approximately 400,000 distinct CDR3 sequences are present, roughly 13% being singletons, with the ten largest covering around 27%.

This TCR derives from a man aged 45-65 years with Graves' ophthalmopathy. What was sequenced was blood. The chain uses TRBV7-8 and TRBJ1-5; no reliable D call. Here the CDR3 DNA reads TGTGCCAGCAGCCCCGGACGGGTTAGCAATCAGCCCCAGCATTTT. Translated: CASSPGRVSNQPQHF.